Following are 15 T cell receptor beta chains from one sample sequenced in a study of blood T cell repertoires in COVID-19. TCRdb keeps only in-frame clones here, not all; method: immunoSEQ multiplex PCR. The data contain about 280,000 clones, approximately 91% of them singletons. Sequenced material: peripheral blood. These receptors came from a man between 18 and 35 years old with active or convalescent COVID-19.

The chain combines TRBV6-6 with TRBJ2-7; a possible D gene is TRBD2 (6 bases). The ends were cut back, 6 bases at V and 3 bases at J, with 21 bases in the middle. Germline lookup yields CDR1 MNHNY and CDR2 SVGAGI (reference sequence). The CDR3 is 16 residues long. CDR3 bases: TGTGCCAGCAGAAGACCCGGCGGCGGGGTGGTCTACGAGCAGTACTTC. Translated, it gives CASRRPGGGVVYEQYF.

This clone was recorded only once. The rearrangement uses TRBV25-1 and TRBJ1-3, with D possibly being TRBD1 (6 bases). CDR1 and CDR2 (germline): MGHDK, SYGVNS. The CDR3 extends over 15 amino acids. Trimming left V 3 bases short and J 3 bases short, with 12 bases between. The DNA of the CDR3 is TGTGCCAGCAGTGACGAGGGGGAAAGTGGAAACACCATATATTTT. Its protein is CASSDEGESGNTIYF. The full variable domain, in which reference TRBV25-1 and TRBJ1-3 provide the parts outside the CDR3, is EADIYQTPRYLVIGTGKKITLECSQTMGHDKMYWYQQDPGMELHLIHYSYGVNSTEKGDLSSESTVSRIRTEHFPLTLESARPSHTSQYLCASSDEGESGNTIYFGEGSWLTVV.

The chain combines TRBV7-3 with TRBJ2-1; TRBD2 is a possible D gene (6 bases). This CDR3 is built from 14 residues. Trimming left V 5 bases short and J 8 bases short, with 16 bases between. From germline, CDR1 is SGHTA and CDR2 FQGTGA. The CDR3 reads CASSPNGGLDEQFF. For the CDR3, the DNA is TGTGCCAGCAGCCCAAACGGGGGACTCGATGAGCAGTTCTTC.

The genes are TRBV24-1 and TRBJ2-1; 8 bases fit TRBD1. The CDR3 runs 16 residues. Germline V gives CDR1 KGHDR, CDR2 SFDVKD. V dropped 4 bases and J dropped 9; count of bases not matched to a gene: 13. In DNA form, the CDR3 reads TGTGCCACCAGTGACTCAATGGGCAGGGGGCGCGTTGAGCAGTTCTTC. The encoded protein is CATSDSMGRGRVEQFF.

J is TRBJ2-3 and V is TRBV5-3, with D possibly being TRBD1 (5 bases). TRBV5-3 is marked as an open reading frame, function uncertain. CDR3 size: 17 residues. Deletions cut 4 bases from V and 0 bases from J, with 18 bases between. CDR3 sequence (DNA): TGTGCCAGAAGCCTAACAAATTACAGGACGAGCACAGATACGCAGTATTTT. Translated: CARSLTNYRTSTDTQYF.

J is TRBJ1-1 and V is TRBV27; TRBD1 matches 8 bases. CDR3 length: 14 amino acids. Germline V gene data show CDR1 as MNHEY and CDR2 as SMNVEV (reference sequence). Losses at the gene ends were 8 bases for V and 4 bases for J; bases not matched to a gene: 9. The CDR3 DNA is TGTGCCAGCTCCCCTGGACAGGGCCTCACTGAAGCTTTCTTT. Protein product: CASSPGQGLTEAFF.

The gene calls are TRBV9 and TRBJ2-1, with TRBD2 identical over 9 bases. There are 19 residues in the CDR3. Germline values: CDR1 SGDLS, CDR2 YYNGEE. The V segment lost 0 bases and the J segment 4 bases; nucleotides outside the gene matches: 14. CDR3 bases: TGTGCCAGCAGCGTAGTGGCTAGCGGGACCCAATCGAAATACAATGAGCAGTTCTTC. This translates into CASSVVASGTQSKYNEQFF.

This sequence joins TRBV2 and TRBJ2-5; 11 bases are shared with TRBD2. J gave up 3 bases and V 11 bases, and 14 bases lay outside the gene matches. Germline V gene lookup returns CDR1 SNHLY and CDR2 FYNNEI. The CDR3 totals 16 residues. CDR3 nucleotide sequence: TGTGCCTCTTTGATTTGGCAACTAGCGGGGGAAGAGACCCAGTACTTC. It encodes CASLIWQLAGEETQYF.

This clone came up once. The V call is TRBV9, the J call TRBJ2-1; 8 bases map to TRBD2. This CDR3 contains 17 residues. In germline, CDR1 is SGDLS, CDR2 YYNGEE. J lost 10 bases, V lost 3 bases, and 18 bases had no gene match. The CDR3, as DNA: TGTGCCAGCAGCGCCGGAGGAGGGGCCCGACGGGGGGGAGAGCAGTTCTTC. This sequence encodes CASSAGGGARRGGEQFF.

The rearrangement links TRBV5-6 to TRBJ2-1; TRBD2 aligns across 14 bases. V dropped 2 bases and J dropped 3; count of bases not matched to a gene: 1. The CDR3 runs to 16 residues. From germline, CDR1 is SGHDT and CDR2 YYEEEE. CDR3 loop: CASSFGTSGGYNEQFF. Here the CDR3 DNA reads TGTGCCAGCAGCTTTGGGACTAGCGGGGGCTACAATGAGCAGTTCTTC.

The gene calls are TRBV24-1 and TRBJ2-3; D possibly corresponds to TRBD1 (5 bases). Germline V gene lookup returns CDR1 KGHDR and CDR2 SFDVKD. The CDR3 loop spans 15 amino acids. Trimming took off 6 bases at V and 2 bases at J, with 14 bases between the two ends. The CDR3 here is CATSSQGSDTDTQYF. The CDR3 nucleotides read TGTGCCACCAGTAGTCAGGGATCGGACACAGATACGCAGTATTTT.

The rearrangement links TRBV18 to TRBJ1-1, with 7 bases aligning to TRBD1. This CDR3 comprises 15 residues. V dropped 3 bases and J dropped 1; count of bases not matched to a gene: 5. Germline V gene data show CDR1 as KGHSH and CDR2 as LQKENI. The CDR3: CASSPAGTANTEAFF. Written as DNA, the CDR3 is TGTGCCAGCTCACCCGCCGGGACAGCGAACACTGAAGCTTTCTTT.

The genes are TRBV12-3 or TRBV12-4 and TRBJ2-7; D is unresolved. The V end was cut by 6 bases, the J end by 3 bases, with 9 bases between. This CDR3 is 12 amino acids long. The CDR3 coding sequence is TGTGCCAGCAGCCCCGGTGGCTACGAGCAGTACTTC. Translated: CASSPGGYEQYF.

The chain joins TRBV2 to TRBJ2-2, with TRBD2 matching over 9 bases. The CDR3 loop spans 13 amino acids. The germline CDR1 and CDR2 sequences are SNHLY and FYNNEI. With 8 bases clipped from V and 4 bases from J, the junction kept 2 bases outside the gene matches. CDR3 bases: TGTGCCAGCCGAGCGGGGGGCACCGGGGAGCTGTTTTTT. This codes for CASRAGGTGELFF.

The V and J genes are TRBV15 and TRBJ2-3; perhaps TRBD2 as D (6 bases). Germline-derived CDR1 and CDR2 are LNHNV and YYDKDF (reference sequence). Deletions cut 0 bases from V and 9 bases from J, with 25 bases between. The CDR3 spans 18 residues. Here the CDR3 DNA reads TGTGCCACCAGCAGAGATACTGTGGGTAGCGGTGCGAAAGTAACGCAGTATTTT. Protein: CATSRDTVGSGAKVTQYF.